This TCR beta chain comes out of a study of graft-versus-host responses after intestinal transplantation. Looking at the study overall: Recipients were all induced with anti-thymocyte globulin, then given tacrolimus and steroids for about 3 years. Points from the study as a whole: Early post-transplant HvG declines showed an association with peak circulating GvH clone levels. Across patients carrying graft-donor T cell macrochimerism, allografts held high graft-versus-host to host-versus-graft clonal ratios.

The data were produced by immunoSEQ multiplex PCR, yet TCRdb's version contains in-frame clones alone and is incomplete. The sample lists around 93,000 clones, about 89% occurring once. This clone was found once. Its antigen is unidentified. The germline gives CDR1 SGHKS, CDR2 YYEKEE (reference sequence). V lost 1 base and J 4 bases, leaving 26 bases between the germline ends. This CDR3 region has 19 residues. The gene calls are TRBV5-5 and TRBJ1-1; D unresolved. The sequenced sample was unstimulated CD8+ T cells sorted from spleen or lymph node cells, obtained before intestinal transplant. The sequence was collected from a human donor who received an intestinal transplant. The CDR3 loop is CASSLLEGTAGPPGTEAFF. CDR3 in DNA: TGTGCCAGCAGCTTGTTAGAGGGAACCGCCGGACCGCCGGGCACTGAAGCTTTCTTT.